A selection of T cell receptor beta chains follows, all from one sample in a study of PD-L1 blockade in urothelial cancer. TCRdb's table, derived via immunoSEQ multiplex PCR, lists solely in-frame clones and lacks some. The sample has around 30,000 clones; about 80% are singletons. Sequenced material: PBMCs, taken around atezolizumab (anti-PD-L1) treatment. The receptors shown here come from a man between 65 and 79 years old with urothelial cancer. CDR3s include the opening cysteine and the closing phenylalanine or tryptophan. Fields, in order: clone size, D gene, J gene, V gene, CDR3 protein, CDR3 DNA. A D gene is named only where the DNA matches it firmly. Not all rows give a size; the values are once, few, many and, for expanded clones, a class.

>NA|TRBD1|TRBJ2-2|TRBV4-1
CASSQAGTGGANTGELFF
TGCGCCAGCAGCCAAGCCGGGACAGGGGGCGCGAACACCGGGGAGCTGTTTTTT
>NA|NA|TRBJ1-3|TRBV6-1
CASSLRDFGNTIYF
TGTGCCAGCAGTCTCCGGGACTTCGGAAACACCATATATTTT
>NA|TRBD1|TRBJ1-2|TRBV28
CASSEKRTGGYGYTF
TGTGCCAGCAGTGAGAAGAGGACAGGGGGCTATGGCTACACCTTC
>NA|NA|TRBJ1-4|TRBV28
CASSSGGPSNEKLFF
TGTGCCAGCAGTTCCGGAGGGCCGTCTAATGAAAAACTGTTTTTT
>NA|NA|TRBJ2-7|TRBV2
CASSRGTTYEQYF
TGTGCCAGCAGCCGAGGGACAACCTACGAGCAGTACTTC
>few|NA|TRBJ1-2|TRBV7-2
CASSSYRNGYTF
TGTGCCAGCAGCTCGTACAGGAATGGCTACACCTTC
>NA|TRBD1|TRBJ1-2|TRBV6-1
CASNGDRALYGYTF
TGTGCCAGCAATGGGGACAGGGCTCTTTATGGCTACACCTTC
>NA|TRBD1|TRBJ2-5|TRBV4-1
CASSQPQGARETQYF
TGCGCCAGCAGCCAACCACAGGGGGCAAGGGAGACCCAGTACTTC
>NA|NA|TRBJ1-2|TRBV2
CASSEAGAYGYTF
TGTGCCAGCAGTGAAGCAGGGGCCTATGGCTACACCTTC
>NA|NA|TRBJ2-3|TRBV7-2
CASSLQARQVDTQYF
TGTGCCAGCAGCTTACAAGCCAGGCAAGTAGATACGCAGTATTTT
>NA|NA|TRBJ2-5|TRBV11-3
CASSAGLPERETQYF
TGTGCCAGCAGCGCGGGACTCCCAGAGAGGGAGACCCAGTACTTC
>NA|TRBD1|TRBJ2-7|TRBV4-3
CASSRDIGQGRYEQYF
TGCGCCAGCAGCCGAGATATAGGACAGGGTCGCTACGAGCAGTACTTC
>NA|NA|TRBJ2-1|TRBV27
CASSLGPSANEQFF
TGTGCCAGCAGTTTGGGGCCTAGCGCCAATGAGCAGTTCTTC
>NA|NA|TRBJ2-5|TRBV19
CASSISDNQETQYF
TGTGCCAGTAGTATATCGGACAATCAAGAGACCCAGTACTTC
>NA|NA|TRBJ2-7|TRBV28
CASSFEGVEQYF
TGTGCCAGCAGTTTTGAGGGGGTCGAGCAGTACTTC
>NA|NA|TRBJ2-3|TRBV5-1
CASSLTALAGSDTQYF
TGCGCCAGCAGCTTGACAGCACTAGCTGGGTCAGATACGCAGTATTTT
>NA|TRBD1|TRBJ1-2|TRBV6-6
CASSYSSAQGGCGYTF
TGTGCCAGCAGTTACTCGAGTGCACAGGGGGGATGTGGCTACACCTTC
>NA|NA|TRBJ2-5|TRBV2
CASRGYQETQYF
TGTGCCAGCCGGGGATATCAAGAGACCCAGTACTTC
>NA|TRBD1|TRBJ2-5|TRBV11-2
CASSPGQAVKTQYF
TGTGCCAGCAGCCCTGGACAGGCGGTGAAGACCCAGTACTTC
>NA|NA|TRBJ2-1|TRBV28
CASRQGSHEQFF
TGTGCCAGCAGGCAGGGTTCCCATGAGCAGTTCTTC
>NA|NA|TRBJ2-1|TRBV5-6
CASSPSPGGINEQFF
TGTGCCAGCAGCCCCTCACCGGGCGGGATCAATGAGCAGTTCTTC
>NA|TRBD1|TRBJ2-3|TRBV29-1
CSVGDRGTDTQYF
TGCAGCGTTGGGGACAGGGGCACAGATACGCAGTATTTT
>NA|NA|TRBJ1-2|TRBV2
CASSLENYGYTF
TGTGCCAGCAGTCTGGAGAACTATGGCTACACCTTC
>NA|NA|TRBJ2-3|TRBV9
CASSGRPGGTDTQYF
TGTGCCAGCAGCGGGCGGCCAGGAGGTACAGATACGCAGTATTTT
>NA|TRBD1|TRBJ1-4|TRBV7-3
CASSLKCRYGSGGNEKLFF
TGTGCCAGCAGCTTAAAGTGTAGGTATGGGTCAGGGGGTAATGAAAAACTGTTTTTT
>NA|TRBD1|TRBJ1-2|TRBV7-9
CASSMGQGGGGYTF
TGTGCCAGCAGCATGGGACAGGGCGGGGGCGGCTACACCTTC
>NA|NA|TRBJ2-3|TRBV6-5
CASSPTGDTQYF
TGTGCCAGCAGTCCGACCGGGGATACGCAGTATTTT
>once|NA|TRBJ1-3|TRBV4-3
CASSQGSRGSGNTIYF
TGCGCCAGCAGCCAAGGGAGCAGGGGCTCTGGAAACACCATATATTTT
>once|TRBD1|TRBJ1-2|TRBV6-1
CASSATGGGGYTF
TGTGCCAGCAGTGCTACAGGGGGAGGGGGCTACACCTTC